The TCR beta chain described here comes from a study of PD-L1 blockade in urothelial cancer. Looking at the study overall: Blood analyses occurred 3 weeks (second dose) and 6 weeks post treatment start. There were a median of around 140,000 T cells in blood samples.

V was clipped by 0 bases and J by 2 bases; unmatched bases: 3. This CDR3 is built from 16 residues. Per germline, CDR1 SGDLS and CDR2 YYNGEE. Assay used: immunoSEQ multiplex PCR; TCRdb lists only in-frame clones, some missing. This table holds more than 35,000 clones, approximately 92% found once. This clonotype was sampled from a man aged 70-80 years with urothelial cancer. The sample in question was PBMCs, obtained around atezolizumab (anti-PD-L1) treatment. The rearrangement uses TRBV9 and TRBJ2-2; 8 bases fit TRBD2. CDR3 sequence (DNA): TGTGCCAGCAGCGTAGTAACTAGCGGCAACACCGGGGAGCTGTTTTTT. Its translation is CASSVVTSGNTGELFF.